This TCR beta chain is drawn from a study of lymphopenia after photon versus proton radiotherapy. General observations from the study: Survival link was tested only in deceased patients; proton benefit remains a possibility. In patients who died, overall survival fell as post-nadir TCR diversity dropped more. Relative stability marked proton patients; photon patients lost diversity and naive cells. Post-nadir diversity loss with photons came from oligoclonal expansion, particularly CD8+ Temra cells.

Some clones are missing from TCRdb's copy, which holds only in-frame ones; the method was immunoSEQ multiplex PCR. The sample consists of about 83,000 clones, about 83% of them appearing once. CDR3 length: 15 amino acids. Trimming stripped 2 bases from V and 6 bases from J, with 17 bases between. Germline V gene sequence: CDR1 SNHLY, CDR2 FYNNEI. A remark on this clone: Antigen: not known.

The clonotype comes from a man aged 60-69 years with pancreatic cancer. The V call is TRBV2, the J call TRBJ2-7; TRBD2 might be the D (6 bases). The material was peripheral blood, obtained from a patient treated with proton-based radiotherapy. Here the CDR3 DNA reads TGTGCCAGCAGTGAAACGGGGGTTGGCGTTTCCGAGCAGTACTTC. Residues: CASSETGVGVSEQYF.